The 13 T cell receptor beta chains below all came from one sample that was sequenced in a study of shared clonotypes between healthy human individuals. Naive CD8 cells comprised CD45RO-negative, CCR7-positively selected cells, excluding terminally differentiated effector memory CD45RA+ cells. The data were produced by immunoSEQ multiplex PCR, yet TCRdb's version contains in-frame clones alone and is incomplete. Seen here are around 700,000 clones, approximately 90% observed once, and the top ten hold about a quarter. Input material: naive CD8+ T cells sorted from blood. All receptors come from a man aged 30-40 years in good health.

The chain joins TRBV27 to TRBJ2-1; D tentatively reads TRBD1 or TRBD2 (5 bases each). The CDR3 extends over 14 amino acids. In germline, CDR1 is MNHEY, CDR2 SMNVEV (reference sequence). Trimming left V 4 bases short and J 5 bases short, with 12 bases between. The CDR3 region has the DNA TGTGCCAGCAGTTCTGGGACGGCCAACAATGAGCAGTTCTTC. It translates to CASSSGTANNEQFF.

The chain is built from TRBV9 and TRBJ2-7; D is perhaps TRBD2 (5 bases). Germline loops: CDR1 SGDLS, CDR2 YYNGEE. The CDR3 is made up of 15 amino acids. Trimming cost V 1 base and J 0 bases, with 11 bases left between them. The CDR3 nucleotides read TGTGCCAGCAGCGTATCCCCGGGGAGCTCCTACGAGCAGTACTTC. It translates to CASSVSPGSSYEQYF.

The chain employs TRBV29-1 and TRBJ2-1, with TRBD2 matching 14 bases. Losses at the gene ends were 3 bases for V and 3 bases for J; bases not matched to a gene: 4. The CDR3 is 16 amino acids. Looked up from germline, CDR1 is SQVTM and CDR2 is ANQGSEA. The CDR3 coding sequence is TGCAGCGTTGAGGGGGGACTAGCGGGAGTCTACAATGAGCAGTTCTTC. Its translation is CSVEGGLAGVYNEQFF.

V and J are TRBV29-1 and TRBJ1-2, with D unresolved. Germline assignment: CDR1 SQVTM and CDR2 ANQGSEA. CDR3 length: 13 residues. V was clipped by 3 bases and J by 3 bases, with 11 bases between them. The CDR3 DNA sequence: TGCAGCGTTGATTGGTATGATGACTATGGCTACACCTTC. As protein: CSVDWYDDYGYTF. The variable domain in full, with the rest retrieved from reference TRBV29-1 and TRBJ1-2, is SAVISQKPSRDICQRGTSLTIQCQVDSQVTMMFWYRQQPGQSLTLIATANQGSEATYESGFVIDKFPISRPNLTFSTLTVSNMSPEDSSIYLCSVDWYDDYGYTFGSGTRLTVV.

This chain connects TRBV11-3 to TRBJ2-1; D is unresolved. Germline CDR1 SGHNT, CDR2 YENEEA. The CDR3 runs 13 residues. V was cut by 5 bases and J by 5 bases, with 10 bases left in between. The CDR3 is CASSPRSNNEQFF. CDR3 nucleotide sequence: TGTGCCAGCAGCCCGAGATCTAACAATGAGCAGTTCTTC. Looking up the rest from reference TRBV11-3 and TRBJ2-1 gives the full variable domain: EAGVVQSPRYKIIEKKQPVAFWCNPISGHNTLYWYLQNLGQGPELLIRYENEEAVDDSQLPKDRFSAERLKGVDSTLKIQPAELGDSAVYLCASSPRSNNEQFFGPGTRLTVL.

The V call is TRBV7-2, the J call TRBJ2-7, with D perhaps matching TRBD2 (5 bases). CDR1 and CDR2 from the germline V gene are SGHTA and FQGNSA. V shed 7 bases and J shed 2 bases, with 18 bases lying between them. This CDR3 is 15 amino acids long. This CDR3 is CASTNFGLPAYEQYF. As DNA, the CDR3 is TGTGCCAGCACTAACTTTGGACTTCCTGCCTACGAGCAGTACTTC.

This clone was seen a single time. The chain has TRBV29-1 and TRBJ2-3; 13 bases agree with TRBD2. The ends lost 3 bases at V and 5 bases at J; junction bases unmatched: 5. The CDR3 length is 15 residues. The germline gives CDR1 SQVTM, CDR2 ANQGSEA. CDR3 sequence (DNA): TGCAGCGTTGACGGACTAGCGGGAGTGGGAGATACGCAGTATTTT. The encoded protein is CSVDGLAGVGDTQYF.

The V call is TRBV5-4, the J call TRBJ1-5, with D unresolved. The length of the CDR3 is 14 residues. The V end lost 2 bases, the J end lost 7 bases, and 13 bases lay between the germline ends. The germline CDR1 and CDR2 sequences are SGHNT and YYREEE (reference sequence). In nucleotides, the CDR3 is TGTGCCAGCAGCTTCGCAGGCGCCGGACAGCCCCAGCATTTT. This gives the protein CASSFAGAGQPQHF.

V gene TRBV28 combines with J gene TRBJ2-7; D uncertain. In germline, CDR1 is MDHEN, CDR2 SYDVKM. The CDR3 is 13 amino acids. V was shortened by 3 bases and J by 1 base, with 7 bases between the two germline ends. The CDR3 coding sequence is TGTGCCAGCAGTTTGGCAGCTTCCTACGAGCAGTACTTC. It is translated as CASSLAASYEQYF.

In the case of this clone: This specimen includes other DNA sequences encoding the same CDR3. V is TRBV5-1 and J is TRBJ2-1; the D is unclear. Trimming cost V 7 bases and J 0 bases, with 11 bases left between them. CDR3 length: 14 residues. In germline, CDR1 is SGHRS, CDR2 YFSETQ. The CDR3 sequence is CASSRSYSYNEQFF. In DNA form, the CDR3 reads TGCGCCAGCTCCCGCAGCTACTCCTACAATGAGCAGTTCTTC. Looking up the rest from reference TRBV5-1 and TRBJ2-1 gives the full variable domain: KAGVTQTPRYLIKTRGQQVTLSCSPISGHRSVSWYQQTPGQGLQFLFEYFSETQRNKGNFPGRFSGRQFSNSRSEMNVSTLELGDSALYLCASSRSYSYNEQFFGPGTRLTVL.

The chain is built from TRBV5-4 and TRBJ2-2, with D possibly being TRBD2 (7 bases). The CDR3 has 15 residues. Germline V gives CDR1 SGHNT, CDR2 YYREEE (reference sequence). V was clipped by 3 bases and J by 3 bases, with 12 bases between them. Here the CDR3 DNA reads TGTGCCAGCAGCTATAGGGGGAGGGACACCGGGGAGCTGTTTTTT. Amino acid sequence: CASSYRGRDTGELFF.

This clone has only one observation. CDR3 in DNA: TGTGCCAGCAGCGCAAACTGGCAAGCGGGAGCGGATGAGCAGTTCTTC. Amino acid sequence: CASSANWQAGADEQFF. The V gene is TRBV7-2, the J gene TRBJ2-1; 8 nucleotides match TRBD2. The CDR3 loop spans 16 amino acids. Germline V gives CDR1 SGHTA, CDR2 FQGNSA. Trimming cost V 5 bases and J 8 bases; bases outside gene matches: 14.

The gene calls are TRBV5-4 and TRBJ1-5; 7 nucleotides match TRBD1. The CDR3 is 14 amino acids. CDR1 and CDR2 (germline): SGHNT, YYREEE (reference sequence). V dropped 4 bases and J dropped 0; count of bases not matched to a gene: 1. CDR3 loop: CASSRTGSNQPQHF. CDR3 DNA: TGTGCCAGCAGCCGGACAGGTAGCAATCAGCCCCAGCATTTT.